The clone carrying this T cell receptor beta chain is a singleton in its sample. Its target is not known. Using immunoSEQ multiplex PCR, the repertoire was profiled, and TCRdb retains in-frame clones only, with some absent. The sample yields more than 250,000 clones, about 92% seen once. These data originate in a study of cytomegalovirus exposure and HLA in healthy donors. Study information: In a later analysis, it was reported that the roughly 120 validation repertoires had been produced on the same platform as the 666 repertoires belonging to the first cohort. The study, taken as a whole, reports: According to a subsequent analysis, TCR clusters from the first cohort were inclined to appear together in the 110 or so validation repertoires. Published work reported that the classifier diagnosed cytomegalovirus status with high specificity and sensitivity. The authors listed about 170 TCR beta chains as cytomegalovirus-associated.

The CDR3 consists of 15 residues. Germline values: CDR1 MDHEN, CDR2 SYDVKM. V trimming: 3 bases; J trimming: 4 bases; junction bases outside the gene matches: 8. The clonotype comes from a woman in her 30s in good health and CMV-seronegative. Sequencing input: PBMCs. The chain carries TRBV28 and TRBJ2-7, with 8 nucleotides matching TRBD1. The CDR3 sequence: CASSFRGRGQYEQYF. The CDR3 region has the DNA TGTGCCAGCAGTTTTCGCGGCAGGGGGCAATACGAGCAGTACTTC.